Listed below are T cell receptor beta chains from one sample, sequenced in a study of identical twins. MiXCR was run by TCRdb on the 5' RACE reads, yielding one entry per CDR3 protein. This table holds 640,000 or so distinct CDR3 sequences, approximately 6% found once. What was sequenced was naive T cells sorted from blood. The receptor set was obtained from a man aged 18 to 30 in good health. The CDR3 runs from the conserved cysteine through the conserved F or W. A D gene is named only where the DNA matches it firmly. Some rows mark clone size as missing; the rest say once, few, many or name a class of expanded clone.

size	D	V	J	CDR3	DNA
.	.	TRBV13	TRBJ2-4	CASSLARDPMGKNIQYF	TGTGCCAGCAGCTTAGCCCGGGACCCAATGGGGAAAAACATTCAGTACTTC
few	.	TRBV11-2	TRBJ2-1	CASSLDPPNEQFF	TGTGCCAGCAGCTTAGATCCTCCCAATGAGCAGTTCTTC
.	TRBD2	TRBV5-1	TRBJ2-3	CASSLGSLADTDTQYF	TGCGCCAGCAGCTTGGGGTCCCTAGCGGACACAGATACGCAGTATTTT
.	.	TRBV7-2	TRBJ1-5	CASSLEAGVPQPQHF	TGTGCCAGCAGCTTAGAGGCAGGGGTCCCTCAGCCCCAGCATTTT
many	.	TRBV5-1	TRBJ2-5	CASSQDPGRGETQYF	TGCGCCAGCAGCCAGGACCCGGGAAGGGGAGAGACCCAGTACTTC
many	TRBD1	TRBV20-1	TRBJ1-1	CSARELPGQGLSMNTEAFF	TGCAGTGCTAGAGAGCTTCCGGGACAGGGACTCTCCATGAACACTGAAGCTTTCTTT
many	TRBD2	TRBV29-1	TRBJ2-1	CSVGAGRYNEQFF	TGCAGCGTTGGAGCGGGGCGTTACAATGAGCAGTTCTTC
few	.	TRBV5-4	TRBJ2-1	CASSTLGTGGGYEQFF	TGTGCCAGCAGCACCCTCGGTACCGGAGGAGGCTATGAGCAGTTCTTC
.	.	TRBV3-1	TRBJ1-2	CASSRGGLNYGYTF	TGTGCCAGCAGCCGAGGCGGTTTGAACTATGGCTACACCTTC
.	.	TRBV20-1	TRBJ2-6	CSARDPLYREGSGANVLTF	TGCAGTGCTAGAGATCCTTTGTACAGGGAAGGCTCTGGGGCCAACGTCCTGACTTTC
many	TRBD2	TRBV29-1	TRBJ2-1	CSARTSGGNEQFF	TGCAGCGCAAGGACTAGCGGGGGGAATGAGCAGTTCTTC
.	.	TRBV24-1	TRBJ2-3	CATSDLVSGPDTQYF	TGTGCCACCAGTGATTTGGTTTCAGGGCCAGATACGCAGTATTTT
many	TRBD2	TRBV12-3/TRBV12-4	TRBJ2-2	CASSLRQGGGGELFF	TGTGCCAGCAGTTTACGCCAGGGCGGGGGCGGGGAGCTGTTTTTT
many	TRBD2	TRBV11-2	TRBJ2-3	CASSSGTSAQYF	TGTGCCAGCAGCTCCGGGACTAGCGCGCAGTATTTT
few	.	TRBV7-9	TRBJ2-1	CASSLALAEYNEQFF	TGTGCCAGCAGCTTAGCATTAGCAGAATACAATGAGCAGTTCTTC
many	.	TRBV5-1	TRBJ2-1	CASSLIAGARVGNEQFF	TGCGCCAGCAGCTTGATTGCGGGGGCGCGGGTTGGCAATGAGCAGTTCTTC
few	.	TRBV14	TRBJ1-1	CASSLFGVEAFF	TGTGCCAGCAGCCTATTCGGGGTGGAAGCTTTCTTT
many	TRBD1	TRBV4-1	TRBJ2-2	CASSQDGTDNTGELFF	TGCGCCAGCAGCCAAGACGGGACAGACAACACCGGGGAGCTGTTTTTT
few	TRBD1	TRBV18	TRBJ2-1	CASSPLGQGAYNEQFF	TGTGCCAGCTCACCTTTAGGACAGGGGGCTTACAATGAGCAGTTCTTC
many	TRBD2	TRBV6-2/TRBV6-3	TRBJ2-3	CASRWTSGRLSTDTQYF	TGTGCCAGCAGGTGGACTAGCGGGAGGCTCAGCACAGATACGCAGTATTTT
many	.	TRBV12-3/TRBV12-4	TRBJ2-7	CASSFQGYEQYF	TGTGCCAGCAGTTTTCAGGGCTACGAGCAGTACTTC
many	TRBD2	TRBV29-1	TRBJ2-2	CSVDASGRVGELFF	TGCAGCGTTGATGCTAGCGGGAGGGTCGGGGAGCTGTTTTTT
.	.	TRBV13	TRBJ2-5	CASSLAGKTQYF	TGTGCCAGCAGCTTAGCCGGAAAGACCCAGTACTTC
many	TRBD1	TRBV29-1	TRBJ2-7	CSVVGGQGAGQYF	TGCAGCGTTGTAGGAGGACAGGGGGCCGGGCAGTACTTC
many	TRBD2	TRBV6-2/TRBV6-3	TRBJ2-1	CASSYLAGKNEQFF	TGTGCCAGCAGTTACCTAGCGGGAAAAAATGAGCAGTTCTTC
.	TRBD1	TRBV19	TRBJ2-3	CASSRQGFADTQYF	TGTGCCAGTAGCAGACAGGGATTCGCAGATACGCAGTATTTT
many	.	TRBV7-9	TRBJ2-2	CASSLGGGRRTGELFF	TGTGCCAGCAGCTTAGGAGGCGGGCGGCGGACCGGGGAGCTGTTTTTT
.	TRBD1	TRBV12-3/TRBV12-4	TRBJ1-2	CASSFALDRDYGYTF	TGTGCCAGCAGTTTTGCTCTCGACAGGGACTATGGCTACACCTTC
many	TRBD2	TRBV20-1	TRBJ2-3	CSAGASGKQYF	TGCAGTGCCGGAGCCAGCGGGAAGCAGTATTTT
many	.	TRBV7-9	TRBJ2-3	CASSPFGGSFPDTQYF	TGTGCCAGCAGCCCCTTTGGGGGGAGCTTCCCAGATACGCAGTATTTT
many	.	TRBV12-3/TRBV12-4	TRBJ1-5	CASTGQFGQPQHF	TGTGCCAGCACCGGACAGTTTGGTCAGCCCCAGCATTTT
many	.	TRBV5-1	TRBJ2-1	CASGFGGTESYNEQFF	TGCGCCAGCGGCTTTGGCGGGACAGAGTCCTACAATGAGCAGTTCTTC
many	.	TRBV7-9	TRBJ1-3	CASSLGTRNTIYF	TGTGCCAGCAGCTTGGGGACAAGAAACACCATATATTTT
many	TRBD2	TRBV12-3/TRBV12-4	TRBJ2-2	CASSLGPTSARDGELFF	TGTGCCAGCAGTTTAGGTCCTACTAGCGCAAGGGACGGGGAGCTGTTTTTT
many	.	TRBV13	TRBJ2-5	CASSFRRNQETQYF	TGTGCCAGCAGCTTTCGCAGGAACCAAGAGACCCAGTACTTC
many	.	TRBV29-1	TRBJ2-3	CSVDGGLLPDTQYF	TGCAGCGTCGACGGAGGACTCCTCCCAGATACGCAGTATTTT
few	.	TRBV4-3	TRBJ1-4	CASSQRPSGEKLFF	TGCGCCAGCAGCCAAAGACCGTCCGGGGAAAAACTGTTTTTT
many	.	TRBV10-3	TRBJ1-1	CAISDWGSEAFF	TGTGCCATCAGTGACTGGGGGTCTGAAGCTTTCTTT
many	TRBD2	TRBV12-3/TRBV12-4	TRBJ2-1	CASSPSGTAYNEQFF	TGTGCCAGCAGTCCCAGCGGGACCGCCTACAATGAGCAGTTCTTC
.	.	TRBV6-2/TRBV6-3	TRBJ2-7	CASSPGVSDEQYF	TGTGCCAGCAGTCCGGGGGTGTCTGACGAGCAGTACTTC
many	TRBD1	TRBV11-2	TRBJ2-1	CASSINRGNEQFF	TGTGCCAGCAGTATAAACAGGGGCAATGAGCAGTTCTTC
many	TRBD1	TRBV5-1	TRBJ2-7	CASRTDRKSEQYF	TGCGCCAGCCGAACGGACAGGAAATCCGAGCAGTACTTC
few	.	TRBV20-1	TRBJ2-7	CSATGSPYEQYF	TGCAGTGCAACCGGGTCCCCCTACGAGCAGTACTTC
many	.	TRBV24-1	TRBJ2-5	CATSDFSGSSSQETQYF	TGTGCCACCAGTGATTTCTCGGGATCTTCTTCCCAAGAGACCCAGTACTTC
few	.	TRBV2	TRBJ2-7	CASSGTRFIDEQYF	TGTGCCAGCAGTGGGACACGGTTTATCGACGAGCAGTACTTC
few	.	TRBV19	TRBJ2-1	CASSQIAFSYNEQFF	TGTGCCAGTAGCCAAATAGCGTTCTCCTACAATGAGCAGTTCTTC
many	.	TRBV5-1	TRBJ2-1	CASSLPPWNEQFF	TGCGCCAGCAGCTTGCCGCCATGGAATGAGCAGTTCTTC
many	TRBD2	TRBV10-3	TRBJ2-3	CAIRGLADTDTQYF	TGTGCCATCAGGGGACTAGCGGACACAGATACGCAGTATTTT
.	.	TRBV7-9	TRBJ1-1	CASSPLRTAHSEAFF	TGTGCCAGCAGCCCCCTACGTACAGCTCATTCTGAAGCTTTCTTT
many	.	TRBV20-1	TRBJ2-7	CSESPIRGTVAYEQYF	TGCAGTGAAAGCCCGATCCGAGGGACGGTCGCCTACGAGCAGTACTTC
many	TRBD1	TRBV9	TRBJ2-3	CASSAGQGPTTDTQYF	TGTGCCAGCAGCGCAGGACAGGGGCCTACCACAGATACGCAGTATTTT
many	.	TRBV6-5	TRBJ2-1	CASSYKSNSYNEQFF	TGTGCCAGCAGTTACAAAAGTAACTCCTACAATGAGCAGTTCTTC